This T cell receptor (beta chain) was identified in a study of blood T cell repertoires in COVID-19. Background on the study: Some COVID-19 samples were acute and others convalescent; all came from the United States, Italy and Spain. In each case, the material was cDNA or gDNA derived from T cells, B-cell-depleted T cells, or PBMCs.

As handled by the study authors: Amplification of reference gene primers was used by the study to estimate nucleated cell counts. Produced via immunoSEQ multiplex PCR; TCRdb's table is partial and in-frame only. Clone size and V and J calls were adopted from that table, with D and trimming inferred from the DNA. The data show 200,000 to 250,000 clones, with 86% seen just once and 9% to 15% held by the top ten. The CDR3 extends over 14 amino acids. CDR1 is KGHSH, CDR2 LQKENI, per germline. Trimming took off 5 bases at V and 4 bases at J, with 12 bases between the two ends. This clone was observed a handful of times.

The sequencing sample was made of peripheral blood. The chain employs TRBV18 and TRBJ1-5; D gene unclear. The sequence was obtained from an elderly man with acute or convalescent COVID-19. The CDR3 coding sequence is TGTGCCAGCTCATCGGGGAGGTGGAATCAGCCCCAGCATTTT. Translated: CASSSGRWNQPQHF.